Below, 2 T cell receptor beta chains from the same sample are listed, as sequenced in a study of T-cell memory formation after mild COVID-19. MiXCR was run by TCRdb on the 5' RACE reads, yielding one entry per CDR3 protein. Seen here are about 560,000 distinct CDR3 sequences, about 20% observed once, and the top ten hold about 8.7%. Sequenced material: PBMCs or a T cell subset sorted from them (not recorded which). Receptor source: an adult woman who had mild COVID-19 (a few samples of this study predate the infection). Cell type and time point are not known.

This clonotype occurred a few times. The gene calls are TRBV5-6 and TRBJ1-6; weak D call: TRBD1 (5 bases). Germline lookup yields CDR1 SGHDT and CDR2 YYEEEE. The V end lost 7 bases, the J end lost 5 bases, and 10 bases lay between the germline ends. The CDR3 has 13 residues. CDR3 in DNA: TGTGCCAGCGCCAGACAGAATAATTCACCCCTCCACTTT. The encoded protein is CASARQNNSPLHF.

In this sample, this clonotype turned up a few times. The rearrangement uses TRBV5-6 and TRBJ1-6; possible D gene TRBD1, 5 bases. Germline CDR1 reads SGHDT; CDR2 reads YYEEEE. This CDR3 is built from 17 residues. V was trimmed by 3 bases and J by 2 bases, leaving 15 bases between them. CDR3 in DNA: TGTGCCAGCAGCTCCATGGTGACCAGGGCCTATAATTCACCCCTCCACTTT. Amino acids: CASSSMVTRAYNSPLHF.